Listed below are T cell receptor beta chains from one sample, sequenced in a study of post-analysis software for immune sequencing data. TCRdb re-called the PCR reads with MiXCR, one entry per CDR3 protein. Of 750,000 to 950,000 distinct CDR3 sequences in the sample, 53% were seen once. The specimen sequenced was blood. These receptors originate from a girl aged 5-17 years with multiple sclerosis. CDR3s include the opening cysteine and the closing phenylalanine or tryptophan. D genes are given only for firm matches. Some rows mark clone size as missing; the rest say once, few, many or name a class of expanded clone.

D gene	V gene	clone size	J gene	CDR3 protein	CDR3 DNA
NA	TRBV28	NA	TRBJ1-2	CASRVPNPGGSGGYTF	TGTGCCAGCAGGGTCCCTAACCCCGGGGGGTCTGGTGGCTACACCTTC
NA	TRBV20-1	NA	TRBJ2-1	CSARDRDGSPYNEQFF	TGCAGTGCTAGAGATCGGGACGGATCCCCCTACAATGAGCAGTTCTTC
TRBD2	TRBV5-1	once	TRBJ2-3	CASSISGSPDTQYF	TGCGCCAGCAGCATTAGCGGGAGCCCAGATACGCAGTATTTT
NA	TRBV4-1	few	TRBJ2-1	CASSQDGARKYNEQFF	TGCGCCAGCAGCCAAGACGGAGCCCGAAAATACAATGAGCAGTTCTTC
TRBD1	TRBV6-5	NA	TRBJ2-6	CASSLSGQGGSSGANVLTF	TGTGCCAGCAGTCTCTCGGGACAGGGCGGAAGCTCTGGGGCCAACGTCCTGACTTTC
NA	TRBV4-1	few	TRBJ1-4	CASSPIVGRSNEKLFF	TGCGCCAGCAGCCCCATTGTGGGCAGATCTAATGAAAAACTGTTTTTT
NA	TRBV7-9	NA	TRBJ2-5	CVSSSGHPRSQYF	TGTGTCAGCAGCTCCGGACACCCCCGATCCCAGTACTTC
NA	TRBV6-6	NA	TRBJ1-2	CASSAVEANYGYTF	TGTGCCAGCAGTGCGGTTGAGGCCAACTATGGCTACACCTTC
NA	TRBV2	NA	TRBJ2-7	CASLSPAAHYEQYF	TGTGCCAGCCTCTCCCCTGCGGCCCACTACGAGCAGTACTTC
NA	TRBV10-3	NA	TRBJ2-7	CVISGSLREQYF	TGTGTCATCAGCGGCAGTCTGAGGGAGCAGTACTTC
NA	TRBV6-4	NA	TRBJ1-2	CASNPGQGVGGYTF	TGTGCCAGCAACCCGGGACAAGGGGTAGGAGGCTACACCTTC
NA	TRBV20-1	NA	TRBJ1-1	CSARERDFVAFF	TGCAGTGCTAGAGAGAGGGATTTTGTCGCTTTCTTT
NA	TRBV29-1	NA	TRBJ2-1	CSVETRLNNEQFF	TGCAGCGTTGAGACTAGGCTGAACAATGAGCAGTTCTTC
NA	TRBV18	NA	TRBJ2-1	CASSPPSPRADEQFF	TGTGCCAGCTCACCACCGAGTCCCCGTGCGGATGAGCAGTTCTTC
NA	TRBV15	once	TRBJ2-1	CATSPRWSGTSNEQFF	TGTGCCACCAGCCCCCGGTGGAGCGGAACCTCCAATGAGCAGTTCTTC
NA	TRBV25-1	few	TRBJ1-6	CASKGIVSPLHF	TGTGCCAGCAAAGGAATCGTCTCACCCCTCCACTTT
NA	TRBV6-6	few	TRBJ1-5	CASRYQGDSQPQHF	TGTGCCAGCAGGTACCAGGGCGACAGTCAGCCCCAGCATTTT
NA	TRBV7-9	NA	TRBJ1-1	CASRPRDTHTEAFF	TGTGCCAGCAGACCCCGGGACACCCACACTGAAGCTTTCTTT
TRBD1	TRBV5-1	few	TRBJ2-3	CASSLQGTGGPRTDTQYF	TGCGCCAGCAGCCTGCAAGGGACAGGGGGTCCCCGCACGGATACGCAGTATTTT
TRBD1	TRBV12-3/TRBV12-4	few	TRBJ1-2	CASSLGQGVGYTF	TGTGCCAGCAGTTTGGGACAGGGGGTCGGCTACACCTTC
NA	TRBV27	NA	TRBJ2-3	CASSLEGWRADTQYF	TGTGCCAGCAGTTTAGAGGGATGGAGGGCAGATACGCAGTATTTT
NA	TRBV29-1	NA	TRBJ1-2	CSLNRWGQEQGYTF	TGCAGCCTCAACCGCTGGGGGCAGGAGCAAGGCTACACCTTC
TRBD2	TRBV7-2	few	TRBJ2-3	CASTNLAGVSTDTQYF	TGTGCCAGCACCAATCTAGCGGGAGTTAGCACAGATACGCAGTATTTT
NA	TRBV12-3/TRBV12-4	NA	TRBJ1-6	CASIRGWDNSPLHF	TGTGCCAGCATTAGGGGGTGGGATAATTCACCCCTCCACTTT
NA	TRBV29-1	NA	TRBJ2-1	CSVAPGYGEYNPRGEQFF	TGCAGCGTTGCGCCGGGTTATGGGGAATACAACCCTCGAGGGGAGCAGTTCTTC
NA	TRBV29-1	few	TRBJ2-6	CSVSSISYSGANVLTF	TGCAGCGTTTCCTCTATCTCGTACTCTGGGGCCAACGTCCTGACTTTC
NA	TRBV7-9	NA	TRBJ1-5	CAANFLGGAVSNQPQHF	TGTGCCGCTAACTTCTTAGGAGGGGCAGTTAGCAATCAGCCCCAGCATTTT
NA	TRBV5-1	few	TRBJ1-1	CASRKNTEAFF	TGCGCCAGCAGAAAGAACACTGAAGCTTTCTTT
TRBD1	TRBV10-3	NA	TRBJ1-1	CAIGTGSMNTEAFF	TGTGCCATCGGGACAGGGAGTATGAACACTGAAGCTTTCTTT
TRBD1	TRBV7-9	NA	TRBJ2-5	CASSFGPDRGRAFRETQYF	TGTGCCAGCAGCTTTGGTCCGGACAGGGGTCGGGCTTTCAGAGAGACCCAGTACTTC
TRBD1	TRBV4-1	NA	TRBJ2-7	CASSQVKWNSNRGNYEQYF	TGCGCCAGCAGCCAAGTGAAGTGGAACTCGAACAGGGGGAACTACGAGCAGTACTTC
TRBD1	TRBV5-1	once	TRBJ2-7	CASSPLSRDRPRSPYF	TGCGCCAGCAGCCCACTGTCCCGGGACAGGCCTCGTAGTCCGTACTTC
NA	TRBV7-6	NA	TRBJ2-7	CASSLGGRAVGGEQYF	TGTGCCAGCAGCCTGGGTGGACGGGCGGTGGGGGGCGAGCAGTACTTC
TRBD1	TRBV12-3/TRBV12-4	NA	TRBJ2-5	CASSPTGIQETQYF	TGTGCCAGCAGCCCGACAGGGATACAAGAGACCCAGTACTTC
NA	TRBV20-1	few	TRBJ2-7	CSARDRASAVEQYF	TGCAGTGCTAGAGACAGGGCCAGTGCGGTGGAGCAGTACTTC
NA	TRBV27	NA	TRBJ1-4	CASSFGRINEKLFF	TGTGCCAGCAGTTTTGGGAGGATAAATGAAAAACTGTTTTTT
NA	TRBV12-3/TRBV12-4	NA	TRBJ2-7	CASSLDSWTISYEQYF	TGTGCCAGCAGTTTAGACTCGTGGACCATCTCCTACGAGCAGTACTTC
NA	TRBV30	once	TRBJ1-1	CAWGKRGMNTEAFF	TGTGCCTGGGGGAAACGGGGAATGAACACTGAAGCTTTCTTT
NA	TRBV6-5	few	TRBJ2-5	CASSYSSGQETQYF	TGTGCCAGCAGTTACTCTTCAGGCCAAGAGACCCAGTACTTC
NA	TRBV15	NA	TRBJ1-1	CATSAGPGTEAFF	TGTGCCACCAGCGCTGGACCTGGGACTGAAGCTTTCTTT
NA	TRBV5-1	NA	TRBJ2-1	CASSLDNGDEQFF	TGCGCCAGCAGCCTGGATAATGGCGATGAGCAGTTCTTC
TRBD1	TRBV5-1	few	TRBJ2-7	CASSMTGGDYEQYF	TGCGCCAGCAGCATGACAGGGGGCGACTACGAGCAGTACTTC
TRBD1	TRBV20-1	NA	TRBJ2-7	CSALGQSLSYEQYF	TGCAGTGCTTTGGGACAGTCCCTCTCCTACGAGCAGTACTTC
TRBD1	TRBV14	once	TRBJ2-7	CASSQGVRGIYEQYF	TGTGCCAGCAGCCAAGGAGTCAGGGGGATCTACGAGCAGTACTTC
NA	TRBV5-5	NA	TRBJ1-5	CASRRMPDSNQPQHF	TGCGCCAGCAGGAGAATGCCCGATAGCAATCAGCCCCAGCATTTT
NA	TRBV9	few	TRBJ2-2	CASSVASGDRAVTGELFF	TGTGCCAGCAGCGTAGCTTCGGGGGACAGAGCGGTCACCGGGGAGCTGTTTTTT
NA	TRBV13	few	TRBJ2-7	CASNLGLRLDSYEQYF	TGTGCCAGCAACTTAGGCCTAAGGCTAGACAGCTACGAGCAGTACTTC
NA	TRBV19	NA	TRBJ1-2	CASSRQVAGDNYGYTF	TGTGCCAGTAGCCGCCAGGTGGCAGGGGATAACTATGGCTACACCTTC